A selection of T cell receptor beta chains follows, all from one sample in a study of blood T cell repertoires in COVID-19. Profiled with immunoSEQ multiplex PCR; TCRdb holds only in-frame clones, not every one. The table lists roughly 180,000 clones, about 81% of them singletons. Specimen: peripheral blood. Receptors originate from a woman at least 80 years old with COVID-19, enrolled during active disease. CDR3s include the opening cysteine and the closing phenylalanine or tryptophan. A D gene is named only where the DNA matches it firmly. Only some rows state a clone size, as once, few, many or a class for expanded clones.

d_gene: NA; j_gene: TRBJ2-7; abundance: NA; v_gene: TRBV6-5; CDR3aa: CASSLNSEQYF; CDR3nt: TGTGCCAGCAGTCTAAATAGTGAGCAGTACTTC
d_gene: NA; j_gene: TRBJ1-5; abundance: NA; v_gene: TRBV27; CDR3aa: CASSLSWGQGNQPQHF; CDR3nt: TGTGCCAGCAGTTTGAGCTGGGGGCAAGGCAATCAGCCCCAGCATTTT
d_gene: NA; j_gene: TRBJ2-7; abundance: NA; v_gene: TRBV14; CDR3aa: CASSQRFTYEQYF; CDR3nt: TGTGCCAGCAGCCAGAGGTTTACCTACGAGCAGTACTTC
d_gene: TRBD1; j_gene: TRBJ2-2; abundance: NA; v_gene: TRBV3-1/TRBV3-2; CDR3aa: CASSLKTGGTGELFF; CDR3nt: TGTGCCAGCAGCCTCAAGACAGGGGGGACCGGGGAGCTGTTTTTT
d_gene: NA; j_gene: TRBJ1-2; abundance: NA; v_gene: TRBV29-1; CDR3aa: CSVWMITGKGLGYTF; CDR3nt: TGCAGCGTTTGGATGATTACAGGGAAGGGGCTTGGCTACACCTTC
d_gene: NA; j_gene: TRBJ2-7; abundance: few; v_gene: TRBV18; CDR3aa: CASSPRVAAGSYEQYF; CDR3nt: TGTGCCAGCTCACCACGGGTAGCGGCGGGCTCCTACGAGCAGTACTTC
d_gene: NA; j_gene: TRBJ2-3; abundance: NA; v_gene: TRBV4-1; CDR3aa: CASSQASGTWSPDTQYF; CDR3nt: TGCGCCAGCAGCCAAGCCTCCGGGACTTGGAGCCCAGATACGCAGTATTTT
d_gene: NA; j_gene: TRBJ1-5; abundance: few; v_gene: TRBV2; CDR3aa: CASSGQSNQPQHF; CDR3nt: TGTGCCAGCAGTGGACAGAGCAATCAGCCCCAGCATTTT
d_gene: NA; j_gene: TRBJ2-5; abundance: NA; v_gene: TRBV21-1; CDR3aa: CASSKTRQGFRETQYF; CDR3nt: TGTGCCAGCAGCAAAACGCGACAGGGTTTCCGCGAGACCCAGTACTTC
d_gene: TRBD2; j_gene: TRBJ2-3; abundance: NA; v_gene: TRBV18; CDR3aa: CASSFGLAATDTQYF; CDR3nt: TGTGCCAGCTCATTTGGACTAGCGGCCACAGATACGCAGTATTTT
d_gene: NA; j_gene: TRBJ1-1; abundance: many; v_gene: TRBV7-2; CDR3aa: CASSFSLGQSEAFF; CDR3nt: TGTGCCAGCAGCTTCTCACTGGGGCAGAGTGAAGCTTTCTTT
d_gene: TRBD2; j_gene: TRBJ2-2; abundance: NA; v_gene: TRBV5-1; CDR3aa: CASSLSYRGGRAGELFF; CDR3nt: TGCGCCAGCAGCTTGTCGTATCGCGGGGGGCGTGCCGGGGAGCTGTTTTTT
d_gene: TRBD1; j_gene: TRBJ1-3; abundance: NA; v_gene: TRBV28; CDR3aa: CASSFYLGQSLSGNTIYF; CDR3nt: TGTGCCAGCAGTTTCTACTTGGGACAGTCCCTCTCTGGAAACACCATATATTTT
d_gene: NA; j_gene: TRBJ2-7; abundance: NA; v_gene: TRBV12-3/TRBV12-4; CDR3aa: CASSSDFSYEQYF; CDR3nt: TGTGCCAGCAGTTCGGACTTTTCCTACGAGCAGTACTTC
d_gene: NA; j_gene: TRBJ1-3; abundance: few; v_gene: TRBV5-1; CDR3aa: CASSLGGANSGNTIYF; CDR3nt: TGCGCCAGCAGCTTAGGGGGAGCGAACTCTGGAAACACCATATATTTT
d_gene: NA; j_gene: TRBJ1-2; abundance: NA; v_gene: TRBV3-1/TRBV3-2; CDR3aa: CASSEAPSYGYTF; CDR3nt: TGTGCCAGCAGCGAAGCCCCATCCTATGGCTACACCTTC
d_gene: NA; j_gene: TRBJ2-7; abundance: NA; v_gene: TRBV20-1; CDR3aa: CSARAYEQYF; CDR3nt: TGCAGTGCCCGGGCCTACGAGCAGTACTTC
d_gene: NA; j_gene: TRBJ2-5; abundance: NA; v_gene: TRBV7-7; CDR3aa: CASSLGPLQETQYF; CDR3nt: TGTGCCAGCAGCTTAGGTCCCCTCCAAGAGACCCAGTACTTC
d_gene: NA; j_gene: TRBJ1-1; abundance: NA; v_gene: TRBV27; CDR3aa: CASRRDRETEAFF; CDR3nt: TGTGCCAGCCGCCGCGATCGTGAGACTGAAGCTTTCTTT
d_gene: NA; j_gene: TRBJ2-3; abundance: NA; v_gene: TRBV19; CDR3aa: CASSILLGDTQYF; CDR3nt: TGTGCCAGTAGTATACTCCTCGGAGATACGCAGTATTTT
d_gene: NA; j_gene: TRBJ2-1; abundance: NA; v_gene: TRBV6-1; CDR3aa: CASSDRGRGNEQFF; CDR3nt: TGTGCCAGCAGTGATAGGGGTCGTGGAAATGAGCAGTTCTTC
d_gene: NA; j_gene: TRBJ2-4; abundance: NA; v_gene: TRBV15; CDR3aa: CATSNPGYEVAKNIQYF; CDR3nt: TGTGCCACCAGCAACCCGGGGTACGAGGTAGCCAAAAACATTCAGTACTTC